This TCR beta chain was captured in a study of T cell clonotyping in hematopoietic cell transplantation. Study details: Cytoreduction preceded collection of pretransplant recipient samples.

Generated by immunoSEQ multiplex PCR, the TCRdb table keeps only in-frame clones and is missing some. The top ten hold about 15% of the sample, which has approximately 9,300 clones, around 90% seen once. Time point specified: recipient sample about 28 days before transplant, after cytoreduction. Recipients were bled about 28 days pretransplant and at posttransplant days 30, 100, 180. The material sequenced was peripheral blood mononuclear cells, taken before stem cell transplant. This TCR derives from a woman aged 50 to 60 with chronic myeloid leukemia. Some clones in this sample may be carry-over from other donors' samples.

The CDR3 DNA sequence: TGTGCCAGCAGGAGGGGTTTTGTGCAGGGCTACACCTTC. Translating it yields CASRRGFVQGYTF. The rearrangement joins TRBV28 to TRBJ1-2, with D possibly being TRBD1 (5 bases). Germline-derived CDR1 and CDR2 are MDHEN and SYDVKM. The ends were cut back, 6 bases at V and 8 bases at J, with 16 bases in the middle. The CDR3 contains 13 residues.